The sample holds many counts of the clone carrying this T cell receptor beta chain. The antigen is not known. Sequencing templates came from extracted RNA that was reverse transcribed into cDNA. The repertoire was sequenced with immunoSEQ multiplex PCR; TCRdb's copy has only in-frame clones and lacks some. The repertoire holds approximately 170,000 clones, with more than 55% as singletons. This entry belongs to a study of CD8+ T cells in alopecia areata. Whole-study context: Treated patients took oral tofacitinib at 5 to 10 mg twice daily. Findings and limits, study-wide: Scalp sample sequencing also detects resident alphabeta T cells of normal skin. Having just one nonresponder leaves the connection between baseline CD8+ expansion and response unresolved.

Treatment specified: oral pan-JAK inhibitor, 5-10 mg twice daily. Germline V lookup: CDR1 MDHEN, CDR2 SYDVKM. The CDR3 loop spans 14 amino acids. Germline trimming cut 4 bases from V and 7 bases from J; bases unmatched to any gene: 6. This material consisted of CD4+ T cells sorted from blood, taken at week 4, from a patient treated with tofacitinib. The clonotype was recovered from a human donor with alopecia areata. This sequence joins TRBV28 and TRBJ1-2, with 10 bases aligning to TRBD1. The CDR3 DNA sequence: TGTGCCAGCAGTTCCGCGGGACAGGGGATTGGCTACACCTTC. This codes for CASSSAGQGIGYTF.